This T cell receptor beta chain was observed in a study of blood T cells in healthy people across ages. On the study more broadly: About one barcoded beta molecule was captured per two T cells (by template switching).

As regards this clonotype: Its antigen is unknown.

A sample-barcoded 5' primer and a J-beta primer mix were used in a second PCR of about 7 to 11 cycles. Each cDNA molecule was tagged by a template-switch adaptor with 12 random nucleotides. TCRdb called the 5' RACE reads again in MiXCR, with one record for every CDR3 protein. The repertoire holds about 2 million distinct CDR3 sequences, with 40% to 55% as singletons. V lost 0 bases and J 0 bases, leaving 9 bases between the germline ends. CDR1 and CDR2 (germline): LGHNA, YNFKEQ. This CDR3 contains 15 residues. Study-wide results and caveats: Naive CD4+ cells and diversity were both higher in long-lived donors than in aged donors. Naive and antigen-experienced cells were not separated, limiting conclusive comparison.

Input material: blood. The sequence derives from a woman aged 35 to 49 in good health. This chain connects TRBV4-2 to TRBJ2-7; tentative D call: TRBD2 (6 bases). Written as DNA, the CDR3 is TGTGCCAGCAGCCAAGAACTGCGGGGCTCCTACGAGCAGTACTTC. Protein product: CASSQELRGSYEQYF.